This entry lists 9 T cell receptor beta chains sequenced from one sample in a study of blood T cell repertoires in COVID-19. Generated by immunoSEQ multiplex PCR, the TCRdb table keeps only in-frame clones and is missing some. The sample carries 300,000 to 350,000 clones, around 89% recorded once. Sample: PBMCs or T cells enriched from blood (not recorded which). These receptors were obtained from a woman aged 18-30 years with acute COVID-19.

The rearrangement links TRBV15 to TRBJ2-3, with unresolved D. Germline values: CDR1 LNHNV, CDR2 YYDKDF (reference sequence). The CDR3 is made up of 14 amino acids. The V and J ends lost 2 bases and 4 bases respectively, with 10 bases between them. The CDR3 protein is CATSRTIASDTQYF. CDR3 in DNA: TGTGCCACCAGCAGAACTATAGCCTCAGATACGCAGTATTTT.

The J gene is TRBJ2-2, the V gene TRBV2, with 8 bases aligning to TRBD2. The CDR3 totals 14 residues. Germline V lookup: CDR1 SNHLY, CDR2 FYNNEI. V gave up 8 bases and J gave up 3 bases; unmatched junction bases: 5. The CDR3 sequence is CASQREGDTGELFF. CDR3 DNA sequence: TGTGCCAGCCAACGGGAGGGAGACACCGGGGAGCTGTTTTTT.

V gene TRBV28 combines with J gene TRBJ2-3; 7 nucleotides align to TRBD2. The CDR3 loop spans 12 amino acids. The germline V gene has CDR1 MDHEN and CDR2 SYDVKM. V lost 8 bases to trimming and J lost 6 bases; unmatched junction nucleotides: 5. In nucleotides, the CDR3 is TGTGCCAGCGGGCTAGCGGCGGATACGCAGTATTTT. Amino acid sequence: CASGLAADTQYF.

The V and J genes are TRBV28 and TRBJ1-2; D is possibly TRBD1 (6 bases). V was pared by 4 bases and J by 5 bases, with 8 bases between. Germline-derived CDR1 and CDR2 are MDHEN and SYDVKM. The CDR3 length is 12 residues. The CDR3 region is CASSWTVYGYTF. CDR3 bases: TGTGCCAGCAGTTGGACAGTTTATGGCTACACCTTC.

This chain connects TRBV5-1 to TRBJ2-1, with D possibly matching TRBD2 (6 bases). The CDR3 spans 14 residues. Per germline, CDR1 SGHRS and CDR2 YFSETQ. The V end lost 0 bases, the J end lost 5 bases, and 9 bases lay between the germline ends. The CDR3 region has the DNA TGCGCCAGCAGCTTGGGCGCGGGAAACAATGAGCAGTTCTTC. Protein: CASSLGAGNNEQFF.

Only a few counts were recorded for this clone. The V and J genes are TRBV28 and TRBJ1-3; tentative D call: TRBD1 (5 bases). Germline V gene data show CDR1 as MDHEN and CDR2 as SYDVKM. This CDR3 spans 14 amino acids. V gave up 0 bases and J gave up 4 bases, with 7 bases separating them. The CDR3: CASSLWAGGNTIYF. The CDR3 region has the DNA TGTGCCAGCAGTTTATGGGCAGGGGGAAACACCATATATTTT. Full variable domain (outside the CDR3, taken from reference TRBV28 and TRBJ1-3): DVKVTQSSRYLVKRTGEKVFLECVQDMDHENMFWYRQDPGLGLRLIYFSYDVKMKEKGDIPEGYSVSREKKERFSLILESASTNQTSMYLCASSLWAGGNTIYFGEGSWLTVV.

The rearrangement joins TRBV11-2 to TRBJ2-2, with 8 nucleotides matching TRBD2. This CDR3 spans 19 amino acids. CDR1 and CDR2 from the germline V gene are SGHAT and FQNNGV. V shed 5 bases and J 4 bases; nucleotides not matched to a gene: 18. For the CDR3, the DNA is TGTGCCAGCAGCCCCTCTATCGGGGGGGGGAGGGCCCGCACCGGGGAGCTGTTTTTT. Protein: CASSPSIGGGRARTGELFF.

The rearrangement joins TRBV6-5 to TRBJ1-5; the D is unclear. Germline CDR1 MNHEY, CDR2 SVGAGI. V gave up 4 bases and J gave up 4 bases, with 11 bases separating them. This CDR3 spans 14 amino acids. The CDR3 is CASSWREGNQPQHF. The CDR3 nucleotides are TGTGCCAGCAGTTGGCGGGAGGGTAATCAGCCCCAGCATTTT.

The chain recombines TRBV6-6 with TRBJ1-2; 9 bases agree with TRBD1. The germline V gene has CDR1 MNHNY and CDR2 SVGAGI (reference sequence). The CDR3 spans 15 residues. With 6 bases clipped from V and 6 bases from J, the junction kept 11 bases outside the gene matches. Here the CDR3 reads CASRPRDRDLNGYTF. In nucleotides, the CDR3 is TGTGCCAGCAGACCCCGGGACAGGGACCTCAATGGCTACACCTTC.